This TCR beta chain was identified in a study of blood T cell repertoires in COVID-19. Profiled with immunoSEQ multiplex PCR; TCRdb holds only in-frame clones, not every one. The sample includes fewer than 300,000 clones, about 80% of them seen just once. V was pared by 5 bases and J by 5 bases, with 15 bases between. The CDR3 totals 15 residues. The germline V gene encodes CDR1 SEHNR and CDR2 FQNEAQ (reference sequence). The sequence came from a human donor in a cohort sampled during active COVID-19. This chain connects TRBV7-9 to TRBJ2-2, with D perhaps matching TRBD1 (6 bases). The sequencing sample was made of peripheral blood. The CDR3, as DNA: TGTGCCAGCAGCCGCACGACAGGAGTAACCGGGGAGCTGTTTTTT. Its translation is CASSRTTGVTGELFF.